What follows are 25 T cell receptor beta chains derived from one specimen sequenced in a study of OX40 agonist ivuxolimab in advanced cancers. The method was immunoSEQ multiplex PCR; TCRdb's version includes in-frame clones alone and lacks a portion of them. This table has 78,000 or so clones, about 90% appearing once. This specimen consisted of CD4+ or CD8+ T cells sorted from blood, obtained in a trial of the OX40 agonist ivuxolimab. Receptors were obtained from an adult with an advanced solid tumor such as melanoma, head and neck, liver or kidney cancer.

The J gene is TRBJ1-1, the V gene TRBV5-1; 7 bases fit TRBD1. This CDR3 has 13 amino acids. CDR1 SGHRS and CDR2 YFSETQ come from the germline V gene. The junction had 7 bases not matched to a gene; V was cut back by 7 bases and J by 4 bases. CDR3 sequence reads: CASSPGTATEAFF. The CDR3 region has the DNA TGCGCCAGCTCACCAGGGACAGCCACTGAAGCTTTCTTT.

The chain combines TRBV30 with TRBJ1-4, with D uncertain. The germline V and J ends were trimmed by 0 bases and 0 bases, with 8 bases remaining between them. The CDR3 has 15 amino acids. Germline V lookup: CDR1 GTSNPN, CDR2 SVGIG (reference sequence). This CDR3 is CAWSVRSATNEKLFF. Written as DNA, the CDR3 is TGTGCCTGGAGTGTCAGGAGTGCAACTAATGAAAAACTGTTTTTT.

The CDR3 here is CASKGHPTNQPQHF. CDR3 nucleotide sequence: TGTGCCAGCAAGGGACACCCTACTAATCAGCCCCAGCATTTT. The chain employs TRBV2 and TRBJ1-5; a weak D match, TRBD1 (6 bases). Germline loops: CDR1 SNHLY, CDR2 FYNNEI. Trimming pared 7 bases from V and 4 bases from J, leaving 14 bases between. The CDR3 loop spans 14 amino acids.

The J gene is TRBJ1-2, the V gene TRBV29-1; D perhaps matches TRBD1 (5 bases). CDR3 length equals 14 residues. CDR1 and CDR2 from the germline V gene are SQVTM and ANQGSEA. Trimming left V 1 base short and J 9 bases short, with 18 bases between. CDR3 residues: CSVEGGRALGSYTF. The DNA for the CDR3 is TGCAGCGTTGAAGGGGGCAGGGCCCTCGGAAGCTACACCTTC. The full variable domain, completed using reference TRBV29-1 and TRBJ1-2, is SAVISQKPSRDICQRGTSLTIQCQVDSQVTMMFWYRQQPGQSLTLIATANQGSEATYESGFVIDKFPISRPNLTFSTLTVSNMSPEDSSIYLCSVEGGRALGSYTFGSGTRLTVV.

This clone was seen a handful of times. Other DNA sequences in this specimen translate into the identical CDR3. The chain employs TRBV21-1 and TRBJ2-7; the table's D call of TRBD1 was not tested on the DNA. TRBV21-1 is a listed pseudogene. This CDR3 is 18 amino acids long. CDR3: CASSRSDRAPLSSYEQYF. DNA of the CDR3: TGTGCCAGCAGCAGATCTGACAGGGCTCCGCTTAGCTCCTACGAGCAGTACTTC.

J is TRBJ1-2 and V is TRBV6-6; the D is unclear. Between the trimmed V and J ends, which lost 2 bases and 6 bases, there was a span of 10 bases. The CDR3 spans 13 residues. Germline-derived CDR1 and CDR2 are MNHNY and SVGAGI (reference sequence). CDR3 sequence (DNA): TGTGCCAGCAGTTACGAGGACGAAGATGGCTACACCTTC. Translated, it gives CASSYEDEDGYTF.

The rearrangement links TRBV5-5 to TRBJ1-5; a weak D match, TRBD1 (5 bases). The CDR3 loop spans 15 amino acids. V lost 0 bases and J 6 bases, leaving 13 bases between the germline ends. CDR1 and CDR2 (germline): SGHKS, YYEKEE (reference sequence). CDR3 sequence: CASSLEGTSGQPQHF. The CDR3, as DNA: TGTGCCAGCAGCTTGGAGGGGACCTCGGGTCAGCCCCAGCATTTT.

This clone was picked up one time. The chain recombines TRBV30 with TRBJ1-5; possible D gene TRBD1, 5 bases. V shed 0 bases and J shed 4 bases, with 10 bases lying between them. Germline loops: CDR1 GTSNPN, CDR2 SVGIG (reference sequence). The CDR3 covers 14 residues. In nucleotides, the CDR3 is TGTGCCTGGAGTGTACCGCGGGGGAATCAGCCCCAGCATTTT. It yields the protein CAWSVPRGNQPQHF.

V and J are TRBV30 and TRBJ2-3; D is tentatively TRBD1 or TRBD2 (5 bases each). CDR1 and CDR2 from the germline V gene are GTSNPN and SVGIG (reference sequence). This CDR3 is 10 amino acids long. V dropped 5 bases and J dropped 7 bases, with 7 bases sitting between them. CDR3 coding DNA: TGTGCCTGGGGGGGACATACGCAGTATTTT. Translated, it gives CAWGGHTQYF.

This chain connects TRBV5-4 to TRBJ1-5; unclear D gene. The V and J ends lost 0 bases and 2 bases respectively, with 12 bases between them. CDR3 length equals 16 residues. Germline loops: CDR1 SGHNT, CDR2 YYREEE (reference sequence). The CDR3 reads CASSLAGGLGNQPQHF. For the CDR3, the DNA is TGTGCCAGCAGCTTGGCCGGAGGGCTCGGCAATCAGCCCCAGCATTTT.

J is TRBJ2-2 and V is TRBV6-5; D is uncertain. The CDR3 length is 14 residues. CDR1 MNHEY and CDR2 SVGAGI come from the germline V gene. Between the trimmed V and J ends, which lost 2 bases and 1 base, there was a span of 5 bases. CDR3 DNA: TGTGCCAGCAGTTACGGCAGGAACACCGGGGAGCTGTTTTTT. Its translation is CASSYGRNTGELFF.

The chain links TRBV7-6 to TRBJ1-2; TRBD1 matches at 7 bases. Germline loops: CDR1 SGHVS, CDR2 FNYEAQ. With V trimmed by 0 bases and J by 8 bases, 12 bases remained unmatched. This CDR3 comprises 16 residues. CDR3 protein: CASSLASTGAAGGYTF. CDR3 sequence (DNA): TGTGCCAGCAGCTTAGCGTCTACAGGGGCGGCGGGGGGCTACACCTTC. The full variable domain, its missing parts supplied by reference TRBV7-6 and TRBJ1-2, is GAGVSQSPRYKVTKRGQDVALRCDPISGHVSLYWYRQALGQGPEFLTYFNYEAQQDKSGLPNDRFSAERPEGSISTLTIQRTEQRDSAMYRCASSLASTGAAGGYTFGSGTRLTVV.

This sequence joins TRBV2 and TRBJ2-4, with 7 nucleotides matching TRBD2. Germline V gives CDR1 SNHLY, CDR2 FYNNEI. J gave up 1 base and V 8 bases, and 11 bases lay outside the gene matches. The CDR3 consists of 16 residues. CDR3 bases: TGTGCCAGCGGAGGTTCGGGGGGAACGGCCAAAAACATTCAGTACTTC. This codes for CASGGSGGTAKNIQYF. Using reference TRBV2 and TRBJ2-4 for the parts outside the CDR3, the full variable domain is EPEVTQTPSHQVTQMGQEVILRCVPISNHLYFYWYRQILGQKVEFLVSFYNNEISEKSEIFDDQFSVERPDGSNFTLKIRSTKLEDSAMYFCASGGSGGTAKNIQYFGAGTRLSVL.

This chain connects TRBV7-9 to TRBJ2-7; 8 nucleotides match TRBD2. Germline V gene lookup returns CDR1 SEHNR and CDR2 FQNEAQ (reference sequence). Trimming took 1 base from V and 6 from J; bases not matched to a gene: 2. The CDR3 totals 13 residues. The CDR3 DNA reads as TGTGCCAGCAGCTTAGTCCGGGAGGGCGAGCAGTACTTC. Translating it yields CASSLVREGEQYF. The full variable domain, in which reference TRBV7-9 and TRBJ2-7 provide the parts outside the CDR3, is DTGVSQNPRHKITKRGQNVTFRCDPISEHNRLYWYRQTLGQGPEFLTYFQNEAQLEKSRLLSDRFSAERPKGSFSTLEIQRTEQGDSAMYLCASSLVREGEQYFGPGTRLTVT.

The chain is built from TRBV30 and TRBJ1-3, with 7 bases aligning to TRBD1. Trimming took 5 bases from V and 1 from J; bases not matched to a gene: 14. The CDR3 spans 17 residues. The germline V gene has CDR1 GTSNPN and CDR2 SVGIG (reference sequence). The CDR3 DNA is TGTGCCTGGTCCGGTCGACAGGGACGATGGTCTGGAAACACCATATATTTT. Protein: CAWSGRQGRWSGNTIYF.

The genes are TRBV7-9 and TRBJ1-1, with a weak D call TRBD1 (6 bases). Deletions cut 3 bases from V and 4 bases from J, with 12 bases between. In germline, CDR1 is SEHNR, CDR2 FQNEAQ (reference sequence). This CDR3 is 14 amino acids long. The CDR3 loop is CASSLIQGSTEAFF. Written as DNA, the CDR3 is TGTGCCAGCAGCTTGATACAGGGAAGCACTGAAGCTTTCTTT.

The V gene is TRBV6-1, the J gene TRBJ2-7; D may be TRBD1 (5 bases). The V gene's germline CDR1 is MNHNS and CDR2 SASEGT. The CDR3 is 14 residues long. Between the trimmed V and J ends, which lost 6 bases and 3 bases, there was a span of 15 bases. CDR3 nucleotides: TGTGCCAGCAGAAGGGGAAGGTCGGTCTACGAGCAGTACTTC. This codes for CASRRGRSVYEQYF.

This clone was seen only a few times. The V call is TRBV4-1, the J call TRBJ1-2; D is perhaps TRBD1 (6 bases). Germline V gene data show CDR1 as MGHRA and CDR2 as YSYEKL. CDR3 length equals 15 residues. Deletions cut 4 bases from V and 3 bases from J, with 15 bases between. CDR3 region: CASSPLTGRYYGYTF. The CDR3 DNA sequence: TGCGCCAGCAGCCCTTTGACAGGCAGATACTATGGCTACACCTTC.

The chain joins TRBV6-6 to TRBJ1-1; a weak D match, TRBD1 (5 bases). Germline CDR1 MNHNY, CDR2 SVGAGI (reference sequence). CDR3 length equals 14 residues. V shed 5 bases and J shed 4 bases, with 14 bases lying between them. CDR3 DNA: TGTGCCAGCAGTGGGGGAGGGGCGGGCACTGAAGCTTTCTTT. Its translation is CASSGGGAGTEAFF.

V is TRBV10-3 and J is TRBJ2-5, with a possible D match to TRBD1 (5 bases). CDR1 and CDR2 (germline): ENHRY, SYGVKD. The CDR3 sequence is 13 residues long. V was pared by 6 bases and J by 5 bases, with 13 bases between. The CDR3 reads CAISAQGGETQYF. Here the CDR3 DNA reads TGTGCCATCAGCGCTCAGGGTGGCGAGACCCAGTACTTC.

The J gene is TRBJ2-7, the V gene TRBV7-3; D not certain. V was cut by 5 bases and J by 1 base, with 3 bases left in between. Germline loops: CDR1 SGHTA, CDR2 FQGTGA. This CDR3 contains 11 residues. Here the CDR3 DNA reads TGTGCCAGCAGCCGTTCCTACGAGCAGTACTTC. Amino acid sequence: CASSRSYEQYF.

The rearrangement joins TRBV5-6 to TRBJ2-2; TRBD2 is a possible D gene (6 bases). The V end lost 2 bases, the J end lost 8 bases, and 13 bases lay between the germline ends. The CDR3 is 14 residues long. The germline V gene encodes CDR1 SGHDT and CDR2 YYEEEE. CDR3 nucleotides: TGTGCCAGCAGCTTTGGGGAGGTGGAAGGGGAGCTGTTTTTT. Translation: CASSFGEVEGELFF. The complete variable domain, with remaining parts taken from reference TRBV5-6 and TRBJ2-2, reads DAGVTQSPTHLIKTRGQQVTLRCSPKSGHDTVSWYQQALGQGPQFIFQYYEEEERQRGNFPDRFSGHQFPNYSSELNVNALLLGDSALYLCASSFGEVEGELFFGEGSRLTVL.

The chain uses TRBV6-6 and TRBJ2-1; D unclear. In germline, CDR1 is MNHNY, CDR2 SVGAGI (reference sequence). Trimming stripped 9 bases from V and 2 bases from J, with 17 bases between. The CDR3 loop spans 15 amino acids. The CDR3, as DNA: TGTGCCAGTTATTCCACGGCGACCCCCTACAATGAGCAGTTCTTC. Its protein is CASYSTATPYNEQFF.

The rearrangement links TRBV18 to TRBJ1-6; D gene unclear. Trimming took 6 bases from V and 6 from J, leaving 12 bases between them. The germline gives CDR1 KGHSH, CDR2 LQKENI. There are 14 residues in the CDR3. The CDR3 bases are TGTGCCAGCTCCCCGCCCGCCAGTAATTCACCCCTCCACTTT. It is translated as CASSPPASNSPLHF.

The chain carries TRBV7-9 and TRBJ2-1; no definite D call. Germline assignment: CDR1 SEHNR and CDR2 FQNEAQ (reference sequence). The V gene lost 0 bases and the J gene lost 7 bases, with 7 bases spanning the gap. This CDR3 has 13 residues. CDR3 bases: TGTGCCAGCAGCTTAGCGGGCGCGAATGAGCAGTTCTTC. It encodes CASSLAGANEQFF.